The next 32 T cell receptor beta chains were all read from a single sample in a study of blood T cell repertoires in COVID-19. Only in-frame clones appear in the TCRdb table, and some are missing; sequencing was by immunoSEQ multiplex PCR. The table has almost 70,000 clones, 79% seen once; the top ten hold about 15%. Source material: peripheral blood. The receptors derive from a man aged 55 to 70 with acute or convalescent COVID-19.

The chain carries TRBV5-1 and TRBJ1-2; possibly TRBD1 for D (6 bases). Trimming pared 5 bases from V and 4 bases from J, leaving 18 bases between. Germline V gives CDR1 SGHRS, CDR2 YFSETQ. The CDR3 has 15 amino acids. For the CDR3, the DNA is TGCGCCAGCAGTTTGAGTCCGGACAGCTTCTATGGCTACACCTTC. Translated: CASSLSPDSFYGYTF.

The J gene is TRBJ1-5, the V gene TRBV18, with TRBD1 identical over 10 bases. The V gene end was trimmed by 5 bases and the J gene end by 6 bases; junction bases not matched to a gene: 4. There are 14 residues in the CDR3. Germline V gives CDR1 KGHSH, CDR2 LQKENI. This chain's CDR3 is CASSSGQGGQPQHF. CDR3 DNA: TGTGCCAGCTCATCAGGACAGGGGGGTCAGCCCCAGCATTTT.

The V gene is TRBV2, the J gene TRBJ2-7; D gene ambiguous. CDR1 and CDR2 from the germline V gene are SNHLY and FYNNEI. The CDR3 spans 11 residues. Trimming removed 2 bases from V and 6 bases from J, with 5 bases in between. The CDR3 DNA follows: TGTGCCAGCAGTGAATATCTCGAGCAGTACTTC. Translation: CASSEYLEQYF.

The CDR3 bases are TGCGCCAGCAGTGAGTCTATAGCTCGCAGCACTGAAGCTTTCTTT. Amino acids: CASSESIARSTEAFF. The chain uses TRBV10-1 and TRBJ1-1; D is undetermined. Trimming took off 0 bases at V and 4 bases at J, with 12 bases between the two ends. CDR1 is WNHNN and CDR2 is SYGVQD in the germline V gene (reference sequence). The CDR3 totals 15 residues.

This chain uses TRBV19 with TRBJ2-3; D remains ambiguous. This CDR3 has 11 amino acids. Germline V gives CDR1 LNHDA, CDR2 SQIVND (reference sequence). V lost 6 bases to trimming and J lost 7 bases, with 8 bases between them. The CDR3 DNA sequence: TGTGCCAGTAGGGCCAAATATACGCAGTATTTT. Translated, it gives CASRAKYTQYF.

This chain uses TRBV30 with TRBJ1-3, with no clear D. Germline CDR1 reads GTSNPN; CDR2 reads SVGIG (reference sequence). The CDR3 has 14 amino acids. Deletions cut 0 bases from V and 0 bases from J, with 6 bases between. Here the CDR3 reads CAWSVSLSGNTIYF. The CDR3 nucleotides are TGTGCCTGGAGTGTTTCACTCTCTGGAAACACCATATATTTT.

As concerns this clone: The junction departs from the called germline gene at one end, perhaps through a read error. V usage is TRBV6-6 and J usage is TRBJ1-4, with TRBD1 matching over 7 bases. This CDR3 region has 11 residues. The germline V gene has CDR1 MNHNY and CDR2 SVGAGI (reference sequence). DNA of the CDR3: TGTGCCAGCAGTAACAAACAGGGGTCCTCATTT. This codes for CASSNKQGSSF.

This chain joins TRBV15 and TRBJ1-3, with D hard to call. Germline CDR1 and CDR2: LNHNV and YYDKDF (reference sequence). The CDR3 covers 15 residues. The ends were cut back, 3 bases at V and 0 bases at J, with 9 bases in the middle. CDR3 DNA: TGTGCCACCAGCAGCCAACCCAGCTCTGGAAACACCATATATTTT. It codes for CATSSQPSSGNTIYF. Variable domain in full (rest from reference TRBV15 and TRBJ1-3): DAMVIQNPRYQVTQFGKPVTLSCSQTLNHNVMYWYQQKSSQAPKLLFHYYDKDFNNEADTPDNFQSRRPNTSFCFLDIRSPGLGDTAMYLCATSSQPSSGNTIYFGEGSWLTVV.

This clone has just one count. This rearrangement joins TRBV13 to TRBJ1-2; maybe TRBD1 (6 bases). The CDR3 is 15 residues long. Trimming stripped 5 bases from V and 2 bases from J, with 15 bases between. Germline V gene data show CDR1 as PRHDT and CDR2 as FYEKMQ (reference sequence). The CDR3 DNA follows: TGTGCCAGCAGCCCAGACCTCACAGGGAACTATGGCTACACCTTC. Amino acids: CASSPDLTGNYGYTF.

The chain carries TRBV6-5 and TRBJ2-2; a weak D match, TRBD1 (5 bases). The CDR3 contains 14 residues. V shed 0 bases and J shed 4 bases, with 6 bases lying between them. Germline CDR1 MNHEY, CDR2 SVGAGI. CDR3 coding DNA: TGTGCCAGCAGTTACTCGGGGCTCACCGGGGAGCTGTTTTTT. It specifies CASSYSGLTGELFF.

This sequence joins TRBV6-4 and TRBJ2-1; TRBD1 matches 7 bases. This CDR3 is built from 15 residues. Germline CDR1 is MRHNA and CDR2 is SNTAGT. The V segment lost 5 bases and the J segment 9 bases; nucleotides outside the gene matches: 13. The CDR3 spells CASSLGQWKDAEQFF. The CDR3, as DNA: TGTGCCAGCAGTTTGGGACAGTGGAAGGATGCTGAGCAGTTCTTC.

This chain uses TRBV9 with TRBJ2-2; perhaps TRBD2 as D (5 bases). CDR3 size: 15 residues. V was cut by 0 bases and J by 4 bases, with 10 bases left in between. The germline V gene has CDR1 SGDLS and CDR2 YYNGEE. In DNA, the CDR3 is TGTGCCAGCAGCGTAGTTGAGGGTCGCACCGGGGAGCTGTTTTTT. It encodes CASSVVEGRTGELFF.

The table lists this clone with a few counts. J is TRBJ2-5 and V is TRBV4-1; no firm D call. The V gene lost 2 bases and the J gene lost 2 bases, with 9 bases spanning the gap. Germline V gives CDR1 MGHRA, CDR2 YSYEKL. CDR3 length: 14 amino acids. The CDR3 loop reads CASSQSAYQETQYF. The CDR3 DNA sequence: TGCGCCAGCAGCCAATCCGCGTATCAAGAGACCCAGTACTTC.

The genes are TRBV5-5 and TRBJ1-5, with TRBD1 matching 7 bases. The germline V gene encodes CDR1 SGHKS and CDR2 YYEKEE (reference sequence). There are 18 residues in the CDR3. V was clipped by 4 bases and J by 0 bases; unmatched bases: 13. The CDR3 region has the DNA TGTGCCAGCAGCCAGCGGGGGGGGACAGATTATAGCAATCAGCCCCAGCATTTT. Translating gives CASSQRGGTDYSNQPQHF. The full variable domain, completed using reference TRBV5-5 and TRBJ1-5, is DAGVTQSPTHLIKTRGQQVTLRCSPISGHKSVSWYQQVLGQGPQFIFQYYEKEERGRGNFPDRFSARQFPNYSSELNVNALLLGDSALYLCASSQRGGTDYSNQPQHFGDGTRLSIL.

The CDR3 loop is CASRGQGNYGYTF. DNA of the CDR3: TGTGCCAGCAGGGGACAGGGGAACTATGGCTACACCTTC. This chain links TRBV12-3 or TRBV12-4 with TRBJ1-2, with TRBD1 matching over 10 bases. The V and J ends lost 6 bases and 2 bases, in that order; junction bases with no gene match: 0. The CDR3 has 13 residues.

This chain connects TRBV7-8 to TRBJ1-5; 7 positions agree with TRBD1. V was clipped by 5 bases and J by 0 bases; unmatched bases: 10. Per the germline V gene, CDR1 is SGHVS and CDR2 is FQNEAQ. The length of the CDR3 is 17 residues. Here the CDR3 reads CASSPRDSLYSNQPQHF. CDR3 DNA sequence: TGTGCCAGCAGCCCCCGGGACAGCCTTTATAGCAATCAGCCCCAGCATTTT.

V usage is TRBV9 and J usage is TRBJ2-7; TRBD1 matches at 8 bases. Germline-derived CDR1 and CDR2 are SGDLS and YYNGEE. There are 15 residues in the CDR3. J gave up 2 bases and V 3 bases, and 7 bases lay outside the gene matches. The DNA of the CDR3 is TGTGCCAGCAGCGCTGGACAGGGAGAGCCCTACGAGCAGTACTTC. Its translation: CASSAGQGEPYEQYF.

The chain employs TRBV4-3 and TRBJ2-2; D not certain. The CDR3 has 15 amino acids. V lost 4 bases and J lost 3, with 12 bases in between. CDR1 is LGHNA and CDR2 is YSLEER in the germline V gene. The CDR3 DNA sequence: TGCGCCAGCAGCCCCCCGAGGAGCGACACCGGGGAGCTGTTTTTT. Protein product: CASSPPRSDTGELFF.

The rearrangement uses TRBV3-1 (or the pseudogene TRBV3-2) and TRBJ2-3; tentative D call: TRBD2 (6 bases). Germline CDR1 and CDR2: LGHDT and YNNKEL (reference sequence). The germline V and J ends were trimmed by 4 bases and 0 bases, with 11 bases remaining between them. CDR3 length: 15 amino acids. For the CDR3, the DNA is TGTGCCAGCAGCCTCCGTGGGGGGAGCACAGATACGCAGTATTTT. This gives the protein CASSLRGGSTDTQYF.

This clone has just one count. The chain couples TRBV9 to TRBJ2-5; 12 bases are shared with TRBD1. The V gene end was trimmed by 3 bases and the J gene end by 2 bases; junction bases not matched to a gene: 8. CDR1 and CDR2 from the germline V gene are SGDLS and YYNGEE. This CDR3 has 17 amino acids. The CDR3 spells CASSAGDRGPQQETQYF. CDR3 DNA: TGTGCCAGCAGCGCTGGGGACAGGGGGCCACAGCAAGAGACCCAGTACTTC. Full variable domain (missing parts from reference TRBV9 and TRBJ2-5): DSGVTQTPKHLITATGQRVTLRCSPRSGDLSVYWYQQSLDQGLQFLIQYYNGEERAKGNILERFSAQQFPDLHSELNLSSLELGDSALYFCASSAGDRGPQQETQYFGPGTRLLVL.

The chain couples TRBV3-1 (or the pseudogene TRBV3-2) to TRBJ1-6; 9 positions match TRBD1. Looked up from germline, CDR1 is LGHDT and CDR2 is YNNKEL (reference sequence). J was trimmed by 7 bases and V by 1 base; bases with no gene match: 5. The CDR3 is 16 residues long. CDR3 sequence: CASSQADRGTNSPLHF. Written as DNA, the CDR3 is TGTGCCAGCAGCCAAGCAGACAGGGGGACGAATTCACCCCTCCACTTT.

The chain has TRBV7-8 and TRBJ1-2; 12 bases fit TRBD1. The V gene end was trimmed by 2 bases and the J gene end by 2 bases; junction bases not matched to a gene: 6. The CDR3 has 17 amino acids. Germline CDR1 SGHVS, CDR2 FQNEAQ. This CDR3 is CASSLRDRGQWNYGYTF. The CDR3 region has the DNA TGTGCCAGCAGCTTAAGGGACAGGGGGCAGTGGAACTATGGCTACACCTTC. Variable domain in full (rest from reference TRBV7-8 and TRBJ1-2): GAGVSQSPRYKVAKRGQDVALRCDPISGHVSLFWYQQALGQGPEFLTYFQNEAQLDKSGLPSDRFFAERPEGSVSTLKIQRTQQEDSAVYLCASSLRDRGQWNYGYTFGSGTRLTVV.

CDR3: CASSKGRESKNQPQHF. The CDR3 region has the DNA TGTGCCAGCAGTAAGGGCAGGGAAAGTAAGAATCAGCCCCAGCATTTT. This chain links TRBV6-2 or TRBV6-3 with TRBJ1-5; D possibly corresponds to TRBD1 (5 bases). Germline CDR1 and CDR2: MNHEY and SVGEGT. With 5 bases removed from V and 4 bases from J, the gap between germline ends came to 18 bases. CDR3 size: 16 residues.

The chain couples TRBV19 to TRBJ1-2; D unclear. Per the germline V gene, CDR1 is LNHDA and CDR2 is SQIVND (reference sequence). The CDR3 is 15 amino acids. The germline V and J ends were trimmed by 6 bases and 4 bases, with 18 bases remaining between them. This CDR3 reads CASRTAEGHIYGYTF. The CDR3 DNA reads as TGTGCCAGTAGGACTGCCGAGGGCCACATCTATGGCTACACCTTC.

The rearrangement links TRBV5-1 to TRBJ2-7; 9 nucleotides align to TRBD1. This CDR3 contains 15 residues. The trim removed 3 bases at V and 1 base at J, leaving 5 bases unmatched. Germline V gene data show CDR1 as SGHRS and CDR2 as YFSETQ. The CDR3 DNA follows: TGCGCCAGCAGCTCAAGACAGGGGGTTTCCTACGAGCAGTACTTC. Amino acid sequence: CASSSRQGVSYEQYF.

The rearrangement joins TRBV7-9 to TRBJ2-5; 9 bases fit TRBD2. The CDR3 length is 15 residues. The germline CDR1 and CDR2 sequences are SEHNR and FQNEAQ (reference sequence). Unmatched junction bases numbered 10, after V lost 6 bases and J lost 5 bases. The CDR3 coding sequence is TGTGCCAGCAGAGTCCGCGGGGGGGCCGAGGAGACCCAGTACTTC. Its translation: CASRVRGGAEETQYF.

This chain links TRBV5-5 with TRBJ1-1, with D unresolved. The CDR3 is 14 residues long. The V end lost 4 bases, the J end lost 2 bases, and 12 bases lay between the germline ends. Looked up from germline, CDR1 is SGHKS and CDR2 is YYEKEE (reference sequence). The CDR3 loop is CASSLRGINTEAFF. CDR3 sequence (DNA): TGTGCCAGCAGCCTCCGGGGAATTAACACTGAAGCTTTCTTT.

This chain connects TRBV5-1 to TRBJ2-5; possible D gene TRBD1, 6 bases. The length of the CDR3 is 14 residues. CDR1 is SGHRS, CDR2 YFSETQ, per germline. Deletions cut 0 bases from V and 10 bases from J, with 16 bases between. The CDR3 sequence is CASSLVTGNGGQYF. The CDR3, as DNA: TGCGCCAGCAGCTTGGTCACAGGGAACGGTGGCCAGTACTTC.

The CDR3 sequence: CASSHQDRVSEAFF. The CDR3 bases are TGCGCCAGCAGCCACCAAGACAGGGTATCTGAAGCTTTCTTT. The V gene is TRBV4-1, the J gene TRBJ1-1; 7 nucleotides agree with TRBD1. The CDR3 spans 14 residues. The V and J ends lost 3 bases and 6 bases, in that order; junction bases with no gene match: 7. Germline loops: CDR1 MGHRA, CDR2 YSYEKL.

A few counts support this clone. The chain employs TRBV7-9 and TRBJ1-3; 7 bases agree with TRBD1. Looked up from germline, CDR1 is SEHNR and CDR2 is FQNEAQ (reference sequence). Germline trimming cut 3 bases from V and 2 bases from J; bases unmatched to any gene: 1. The CDR3 loop spans 14 amino acids. The CDR3 sequence is CASSFTGAGNTIYF. Here the CDR3 DNA reads TGTGCCAGCAGCTTCACAGGGGCTGGAAACACCATATATTTT.

The rearrangement uses TRBV10-2 and TRBJ2-2, with a possible D match to TRBD2 (5 bases). CDR1 and CDR2 from the germline V gene are WSHSY and SAAADI. The CDR3 consists of 15 residues. The V gene lost 5 bases and the J gene lost 4 bases, with 14 bases spanning the gap. The CDR3 region is CASSSPGRGTGELFF. The DNA for the CDR3 is TGCGCCAGCAGTTCCCCAGGACGGGGCACCGGGGAGCTGTTTTTT.

The rearrangement uses TRBV5-1 and TRBJ1-5; 8 positions agree with TRBD1. Germline V CDR1 and CDR2: SGHRS, YFSETQ. Germline trimming cut 2 bases from V and 7 bases from J; bases unmatched to any gene: 2. The CDR3 length is 13 residues. For the CDR3, the DNA is TGCGCCAGCAGCTTCAACAGGGGGCAGCCCCAGCATTTT. This sequence encodes CASSFNRGQPQHF.